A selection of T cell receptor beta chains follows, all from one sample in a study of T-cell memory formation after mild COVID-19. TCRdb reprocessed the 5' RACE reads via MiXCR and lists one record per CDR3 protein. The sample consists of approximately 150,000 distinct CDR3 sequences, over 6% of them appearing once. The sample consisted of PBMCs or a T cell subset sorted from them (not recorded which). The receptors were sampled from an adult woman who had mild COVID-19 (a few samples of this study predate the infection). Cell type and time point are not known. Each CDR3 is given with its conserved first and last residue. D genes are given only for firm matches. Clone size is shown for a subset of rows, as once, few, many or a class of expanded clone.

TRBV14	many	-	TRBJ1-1	CASSQAVGFSAFF	TGTGCCAGCAGCCAAGCCGTAGGTTTTTCTGCTTTCTTT
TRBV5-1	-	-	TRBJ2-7	CASSLVRGLVYEQYF	TGCGCCAGCAGCTTGGTAAGGGGATTAGTCTACGAGCAGTACTTC
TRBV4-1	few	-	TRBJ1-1	CASSQDPSGPNTEAFF	TGCGCCAGCAGCCAAGATCCTAGCGGGCCTAACACTGAAGCTTTCTTT
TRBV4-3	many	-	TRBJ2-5	CASSQTGAIQETQYF	TGCGCCAGCAGCCAAACCGGGGCAATCCAAGAGACCCAGTACTTC
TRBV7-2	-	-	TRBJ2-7	CASSLVVEQYF	TGTGCCAGCAGCTTAGTAGTCGAGCAGTACTTC
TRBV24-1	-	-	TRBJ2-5	CATSNSPQETQYF	TGTGCCACCAGTAACTCACCGCAAGAGACCCAGTACTTC
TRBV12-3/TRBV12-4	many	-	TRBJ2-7	CASSLDPYEQYF	TGTGCCAGCAGTTTAGACCCCTACGAGCAGTACTTC
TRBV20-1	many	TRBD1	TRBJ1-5	CSARDRGQGTINQPQHF	TGCAGTGCTAGAGACCGGGGACAGGGGACAATCAATCAGCCCCAGCATTTT
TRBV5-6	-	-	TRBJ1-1	CASSQGTDPYMNTEAFF	TGTGCCAGCAGCCAGGGGACCGACCCTTACATGAACACTGAAGCTTTCTTT
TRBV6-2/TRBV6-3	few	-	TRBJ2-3	CASSYVGVSDTQYF	TGTGCCAGCAGTTACGTCGGCGTGAGTGATACGCAGTATTTT
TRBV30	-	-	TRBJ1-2	CAWSQHPRNYGYTF	TGTGCCTGGAGTCAACACCCAAGGAACTATGGCTACACCTTC
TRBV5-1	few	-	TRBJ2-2	CASSSDITGELFF	TGCGCCAGCAGCTCGGACATCACCGGGGAGCTGTTTTTT
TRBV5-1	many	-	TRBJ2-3	CASSLATTTDTQYF	TGCGCCAGCAGCTTGGCCACCACCACAGATACGCAGTATTTT
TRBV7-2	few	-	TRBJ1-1	CASSKGGKPAEAFF	TGTGCCAGCAGTAAGGGCGGCAAACCAGCTGAAGCTTTCTTT
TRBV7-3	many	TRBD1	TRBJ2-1	CASSQAGTGGNEQFF	TGTGCCAGCAGCCAAGCCGGGACAGGGGGCAATGAGCAGTTCTTC
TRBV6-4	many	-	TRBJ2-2	CASSRSRNTGELFF	TGTGCCAGCAGTAGGAGCAGGAACACCGGGGAGCTGTTTTTT
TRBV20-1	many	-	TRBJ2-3	CSASPSTDTQYF	TGCAGTGCTAGTCCCAGCACAGATACGCAGTATTTT
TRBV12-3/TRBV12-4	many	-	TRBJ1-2	CASSPANYGYTF	TGTGCCAGCAGTCCAGCTAACTATGGCTACACCTTC
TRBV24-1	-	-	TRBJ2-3	CATSDPGQSADTQYF	TGTGCCACCAGTGATCCCGGACAGTCCGCAGATACGCAGTATTTT
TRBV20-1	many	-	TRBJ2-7	CSALRGGSYEQYF	TGCAGTGCCCTCAGGGGGGGGTCCTACGAGCAGTACTTC
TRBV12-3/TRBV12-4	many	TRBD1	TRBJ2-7	CASRPHGTGTYEQYF	TGTGCCAGCAGACCACACGGGACAGGGACTTACGAGCAGTACTTC
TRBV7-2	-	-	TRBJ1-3	CASSLSSGAGGNTIYF	TGTGCCAGCAGCTTAAGCTCGGGGGCGGGCGGAAACACCATATATTTT
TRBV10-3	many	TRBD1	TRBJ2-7	CAISPGQGGEQYF	TGTGCCATCAGTCCCGGACAGGGCGGCGAGCAGTACTTC
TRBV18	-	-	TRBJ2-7	CASSPPSAGSYEQYF	TGTGCCAGCTCACCACCGTCAGCGGGCTCCTACGAGCAGTACTTC
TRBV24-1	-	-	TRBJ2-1	CATSGPGERSYNEQFF	TGTGCCACCAGTGGCCCCGGGGAACGTTCCTACAATGAGCAGTTCTTC
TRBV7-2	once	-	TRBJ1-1	CASSLDRNTEASF	TGTGCCAGCAGCCTGGACAGAAACACTGAAGCTTCCTTT
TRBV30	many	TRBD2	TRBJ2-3	CACQDAGTSGRSDTQYF	TGTGCCTGTCAGGACGCCGGGACTAGCGGGAGATCAGATACGCAGTATTTT
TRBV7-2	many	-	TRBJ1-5	CASSQGGMGLTGPQHF	TGTGCCAGCAGCCAAGGTGGGATGGGTCTTACAGGGCCCCAGCATTTT
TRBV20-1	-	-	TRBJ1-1	CSAMTQRGSINTEAFF	TGCAGTGCTATGACTCAAAGGGGGTCCATCAACACTGAAGCTTTCTTT
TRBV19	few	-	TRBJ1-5	CASSWPRMNQPQHF	TGTGCCAGTAGTTGGCCTCGGATGAATCAGCCCCAGCATTTT
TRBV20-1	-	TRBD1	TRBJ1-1	CSADPGQGKAFF	TGCAGTGCTGATCCGGGACAGGGTAAAGCTTTCTTT
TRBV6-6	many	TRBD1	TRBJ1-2	CASTQGSGQGYGYTF	TGTGCCAGCACCCAGGGGTCGGGACAGGGCTATGGCTACACCTTC
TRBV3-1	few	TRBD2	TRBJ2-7	CASSRTSGSIRGEQYF	TGTGCCAGCAGTCGGACTAGCGGGAGTATTAGAGGCGAGCAGTACTTC
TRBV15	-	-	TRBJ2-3	CATRSSTDTQYF	TGTGCCACAAGGAGTAGCACAGATACGCAGTATTTT
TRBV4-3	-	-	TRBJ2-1	CASSVAKSSYNEQFF	TGCGCCAGCAGCGTAGCGAAAAGCTCCTACAATGAGCAGTTCTTC
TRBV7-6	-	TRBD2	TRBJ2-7	CASSPQGGTSGDTYEQYF	TGTGCCAGCAGCCCACAAGGGGGGACTAGCGGCGATACCTACGAGCAGTACTTC
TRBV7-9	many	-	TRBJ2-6	CATESGANVLTF	TGTGCCACGGAATCTGGGGCCAACGTCCTGACTTTC
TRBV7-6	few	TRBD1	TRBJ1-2	CASSPGTANYGYTF	TGTGCCAGCAGCCCGGGGACAGCAAACTATGGCTACACCTTC
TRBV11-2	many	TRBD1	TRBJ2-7	CASSLRGGASYEQYF	TGTGCCAGCAGCTTAAGAGGGGGCGCGTCTTACGAGCAGTACTTC
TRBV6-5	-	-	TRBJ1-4	CASSYSSGQREKLFF	TGTGCCAGCAGTTACTCATCCGGACAGAGGGAAAAACTGTTTTTT
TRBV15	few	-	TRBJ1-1	CATSWDGLGTEAFF	TGTGCCACCAGCTGGGACGGGCTGGGCACTGAAGCTTTCTTT
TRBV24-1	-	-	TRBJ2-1	CATSDFHSTNEQFF	TGTGCCACCAGTGATTTTCACAGTACCAATGAGCAGTTCTTC
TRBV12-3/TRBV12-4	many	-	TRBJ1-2	CASSRDGGGYGYTF	TGTGCCAGCAGTCGAGACGGGGGAGGGTATGGCTACACCTTC
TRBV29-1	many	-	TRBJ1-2	CSVEKFSLSGGSRGYTF	TGCAGCGTTGAAAAGTTCTCTCTGAGCGGGGGATCGCGGGGCTACACCTTC
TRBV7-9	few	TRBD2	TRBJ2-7	CASSLGLASGSIYEQYF	TGTGCCAGCAGCTTAGGGCTCGCTAGCGGGAGTATATACGAGCAGTACTTC
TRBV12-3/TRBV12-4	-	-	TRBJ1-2	CASSTLGGLGYTF	TGTGCCAGCAGTACCCTAGGGGGTTTGGGCTACACCTTC
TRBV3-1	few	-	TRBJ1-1	CASSQRSETEAFF	TGTGCCAGCAGCCAACGATCAGAGACTGAAGCTTTCTTT
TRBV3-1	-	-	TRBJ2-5	CASSQKTQYF	TGTGCCAGCAGCCAAAAGACCCAGTACTTC
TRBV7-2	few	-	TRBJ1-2	CASSSAAGASGGYTF	TGTGCCAGCAGCTCCGCCGCCGGTGCGTCAGGTGGCTACACCTTC
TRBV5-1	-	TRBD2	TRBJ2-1	CASSLVRGGLGVRNEQFF	TGCGCCAGCAGCTTGGTGCGGGGGGGCCTTGGGGTAAGAAATGAGCAGTTCTTC
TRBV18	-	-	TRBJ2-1	CASSPPSNINNEQFF	TGTGCCAGCTCACCACCCAGCAATATTAACAATGAGCAGTTCTTC
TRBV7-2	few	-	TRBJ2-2	CASSPDRRNTGELFF	TGTGCCAGCAGCCCTGACAGACGGAACACCGGGGAGCTGTTTTTT
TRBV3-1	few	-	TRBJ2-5	CASSQPYIETQYF	TGTGCCAGCAGCCAGCCCTACATAGAGACCCAGTACTTC
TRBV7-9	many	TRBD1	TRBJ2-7	CASSQTGGYEQYF	TGTGCCAGCAGCCAAACAGGGGGCTACGAGCAGTACTTC
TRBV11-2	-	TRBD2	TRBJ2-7	CDSSLGRTRETSYEQYF	TGTGACAGCAGCTTAGGTCGGACGCGGGAGACCTCCTACGAGCAGTACTTC
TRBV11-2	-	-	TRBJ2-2	CASSLNGFYTGELFF	TGTGCCAGCAGCTTAAATGGCTTTTATACCGGGGAGCTGTTTTTT
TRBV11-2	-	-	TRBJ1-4	CASSLASHMGREKLFF	TGTGCCAGCAGCTTAGCGTCCCACATGGGGCGTGAAAAACTGTTTTTT
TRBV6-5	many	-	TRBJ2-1	CASSTGGDYNEQFF	TGTGCCAGCAGTACGGGTGGGGATTACAATGAGCAGTTCTTC
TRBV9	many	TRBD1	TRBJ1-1	CASSAWDRVNTEAFF	TGTGCCAGCAGCGCCTGGGACAGGGTGAACACTGAAGCTTTCTTT
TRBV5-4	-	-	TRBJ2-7	CASSLAAKRSVALYEQYF	TGTGCCAGCAGCTTGGCGGCGAAGAGGTCGGTGGCACTCTACGAGCAGTACTTC